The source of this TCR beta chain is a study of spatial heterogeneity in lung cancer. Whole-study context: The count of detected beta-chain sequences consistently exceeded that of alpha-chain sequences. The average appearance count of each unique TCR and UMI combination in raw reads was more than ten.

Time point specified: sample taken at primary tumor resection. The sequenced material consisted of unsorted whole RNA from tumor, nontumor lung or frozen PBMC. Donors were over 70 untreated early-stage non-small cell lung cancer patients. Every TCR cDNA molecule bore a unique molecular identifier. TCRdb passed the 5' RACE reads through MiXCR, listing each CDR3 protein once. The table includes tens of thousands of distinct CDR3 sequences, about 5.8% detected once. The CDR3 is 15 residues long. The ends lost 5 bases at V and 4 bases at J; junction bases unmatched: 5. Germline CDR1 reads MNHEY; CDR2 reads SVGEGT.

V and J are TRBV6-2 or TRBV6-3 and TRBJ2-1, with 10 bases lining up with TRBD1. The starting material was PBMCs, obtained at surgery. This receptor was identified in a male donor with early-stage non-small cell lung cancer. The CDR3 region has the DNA TGTGCCAGCAGTGAGGGACAGGGGAGTTACAATGAGCAGTTCTTC. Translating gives CASSEGQGSYNEQFF.